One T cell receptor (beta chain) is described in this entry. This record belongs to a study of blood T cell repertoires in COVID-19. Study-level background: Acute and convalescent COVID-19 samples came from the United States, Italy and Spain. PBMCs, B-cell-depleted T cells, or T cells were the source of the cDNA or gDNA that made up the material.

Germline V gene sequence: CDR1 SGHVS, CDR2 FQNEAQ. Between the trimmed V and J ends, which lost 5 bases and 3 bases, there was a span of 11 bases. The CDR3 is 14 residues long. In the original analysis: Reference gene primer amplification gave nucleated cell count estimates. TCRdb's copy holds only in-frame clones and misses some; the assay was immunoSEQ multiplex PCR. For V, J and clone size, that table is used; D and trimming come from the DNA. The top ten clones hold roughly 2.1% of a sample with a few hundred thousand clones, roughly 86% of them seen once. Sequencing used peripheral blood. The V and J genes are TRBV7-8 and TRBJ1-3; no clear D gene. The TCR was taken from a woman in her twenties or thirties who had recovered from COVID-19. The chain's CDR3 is CASSRGSDGNTIYF. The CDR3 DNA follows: TGTGCCAGCAGCCGAGGGAGTGATGGAAACACCATATATTTT.